This entry describes one T cell receptor beta chain. This clone showed up just a few times. The antigen it recognizes is unknown. Qualities for individual bases were not recorded, and no much larger clone is one base off. This record comes from a study of control samples from healthy donors and cancer patients (dated by TCRdb to the early 2020s). Library preparation employed the immunoSEQ multiplex PCR assay. This immuneACCESS table, as held by TCRdb, lists in-frame sequences with V and J called but not all clones. Of the missing ones, under half trace to an unresolved V gene in checked studies; the others have no known cause. The sample table lists nearly 200,000 clones, about 90% of them with a count of one. The ten top clones hold 1.5% to 2% of the sample. The germline V gene encodes CDR1 SGHTA and CDR2 FQGTGA. Including cysteine and phenylalanine, the CDR3 has 13 amino acids. The only DNA kept is the CDR3, 39 bases in frame from the first base. V loses 4 bases of germline sequence and J loses 6 bases, and the interval between the two ends is 10 bases.

The sample consisted of blood. This receptor was identified in a man aged 25-45 years in good health. Recombination connected TRBV7-3 to TRBJ2-1; a confident D gene designation cannot be given. The DNA reads as follows: TGTGCCAGCAGCTATGAGGTTTTCAATGAGCAGTTCTTC. Its protein product is CASSYEVFNEQFF.